This T cell receptor beta chain was observed in a study of T cells expressing NK-cell markers. Across the whole study: Within the sequenced cohort of eight donors, seven exhibited HCMV seropositivity and one was seronegative. Overall study findings and caveats: NKG2C+ dominant clonotype frequencies in roughly six donors were roughly 1.0-7.5% of CD8+ T cells.

With UMIs, 5'RACE template switching was used to make TCR beta cDNA. Reanalyzing the 5' RACE reads, TCRdb keeps one entry per CDR3 protein, without DNA. This sample contains fewer than 400,000 distinct CDR3 sequences. For this clonotype: The antigen is not known.

This TCR came from a man aged 18-70 years in good health. The sample consisted of blood T cells: a sorted CD56 or NKG2C T cell subset, CD4+ or CD8+ T cells, or bulk PBMC T cells (not recorded which).

CDR3: CASSFGAGISTDTQYF. The chain is built from TRBV7-3 and TRBJ2-3; TCRdb selects TRBD2, and the lack of DNA leaves this call unchecked. The CDR3 has 16 amino acids. CDR1 and CDR2 from the germline V gene are SGHTA and FQGTGA.